This T cell receptor beta chain was retrieved from a study of OX40 agonist ivuxolimab in advanced cancers. Method: immunoSEQ multiplex PCR; TCRdb's copy keeps in-frame clones and lacks some. The sample records almost 35,000 clones, less than 80% being singletons. Patients with autoimmune history or systemic immunosuppression were excluded. J gave up 0 bases and V 3 bases, and 9 bases lay outside the gene matches. Germline V gene sequence: CDR1 MRHNA, CDR2 SNTAGT. The CDR3 is 17 residues long. Source: CD4+ or CD8+ T cells sorted from blood, taken in a trial of the OX40 agonist ivuxolimab. This receptor was taken from an adult with an advanced solid tumor such as melanoma, head and neck, liver or kidney cancer. The chain combines TRBV6-4 with TRBJ2-7; the match to TRBD1 covers 9 bases. CDR3 nucleotides: TGTGCCAGCAGTGAAAGGACAGGGGCATGTTCCTCCTACGAGCAGTACTTC. Protein: CASSERTGACSSYEQYF.